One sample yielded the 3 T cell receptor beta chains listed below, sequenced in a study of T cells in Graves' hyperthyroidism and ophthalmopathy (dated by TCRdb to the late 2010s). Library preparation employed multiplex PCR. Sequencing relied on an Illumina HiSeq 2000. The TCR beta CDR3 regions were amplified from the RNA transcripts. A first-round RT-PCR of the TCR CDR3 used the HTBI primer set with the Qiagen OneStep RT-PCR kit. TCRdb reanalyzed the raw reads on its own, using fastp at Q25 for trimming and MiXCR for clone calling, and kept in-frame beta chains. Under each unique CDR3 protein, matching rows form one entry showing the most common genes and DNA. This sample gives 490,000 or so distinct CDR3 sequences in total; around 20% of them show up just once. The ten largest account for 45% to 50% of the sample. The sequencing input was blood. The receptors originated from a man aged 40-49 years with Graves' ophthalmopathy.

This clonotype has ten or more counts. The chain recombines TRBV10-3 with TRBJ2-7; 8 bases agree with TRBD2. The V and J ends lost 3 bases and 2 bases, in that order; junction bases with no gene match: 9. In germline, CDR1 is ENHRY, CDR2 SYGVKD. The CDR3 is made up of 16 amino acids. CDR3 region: CAISENDAGGTYEQYF. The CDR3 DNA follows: TGTGCCATCAGTGAAAACGACGCGGGAGGTACCTACGAGCAGTACTTC.

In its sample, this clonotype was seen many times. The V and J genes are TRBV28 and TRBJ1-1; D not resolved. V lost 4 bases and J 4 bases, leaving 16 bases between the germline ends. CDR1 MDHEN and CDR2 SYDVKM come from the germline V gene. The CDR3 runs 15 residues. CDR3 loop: CASSSGGPVGTEAFF. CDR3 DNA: TGTGCCAGCAGTTCAGGAGGACCAGTGGGCACTGAAGCTTTCTTT.

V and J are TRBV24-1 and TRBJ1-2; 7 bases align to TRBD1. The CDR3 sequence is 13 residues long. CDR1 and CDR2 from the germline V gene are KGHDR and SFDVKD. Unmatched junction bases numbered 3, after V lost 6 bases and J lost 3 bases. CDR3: CATSYTGDYGYTF. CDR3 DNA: TGTGCCACCAGTTACACAGGGGACTATGGCTACACCTTC.